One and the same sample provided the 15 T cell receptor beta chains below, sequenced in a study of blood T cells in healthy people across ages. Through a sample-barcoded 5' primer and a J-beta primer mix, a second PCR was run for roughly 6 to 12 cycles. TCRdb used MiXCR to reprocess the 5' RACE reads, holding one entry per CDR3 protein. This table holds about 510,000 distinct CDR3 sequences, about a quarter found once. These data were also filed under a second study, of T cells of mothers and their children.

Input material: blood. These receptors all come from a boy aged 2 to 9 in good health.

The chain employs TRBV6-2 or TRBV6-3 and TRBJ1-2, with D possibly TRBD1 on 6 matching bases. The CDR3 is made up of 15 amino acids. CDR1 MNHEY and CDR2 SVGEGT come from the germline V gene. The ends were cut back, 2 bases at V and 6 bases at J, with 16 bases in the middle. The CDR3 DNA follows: TGTGCCAGCAGTTACCCGCGGCGGGGGCTTGATGGCTACACCTTC. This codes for CASSYPRRGLDGYTF.

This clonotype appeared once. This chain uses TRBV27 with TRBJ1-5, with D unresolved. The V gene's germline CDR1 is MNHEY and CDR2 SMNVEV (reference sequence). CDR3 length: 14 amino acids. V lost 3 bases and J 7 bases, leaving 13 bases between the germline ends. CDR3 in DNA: TGTGCCAGCAGTTTGGAGGGCGGGAGGCAGCCCCAGCATTTT. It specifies CASSLEGGRQPQHF.

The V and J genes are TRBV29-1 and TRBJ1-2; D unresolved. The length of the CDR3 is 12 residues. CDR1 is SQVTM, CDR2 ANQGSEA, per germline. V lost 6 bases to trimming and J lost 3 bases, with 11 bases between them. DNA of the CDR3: TGCAGCGTAGTCGGGTCGGACTATGGCTACACCTTC. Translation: CSVVGSDYGYTF.

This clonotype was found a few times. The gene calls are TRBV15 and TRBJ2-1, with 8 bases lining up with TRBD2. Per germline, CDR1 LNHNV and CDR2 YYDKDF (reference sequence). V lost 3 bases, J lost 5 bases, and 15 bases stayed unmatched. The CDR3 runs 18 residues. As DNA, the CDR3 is TGTGCCACCAGCAGGACCCTGGTTTGGCGGGGGGCTGACAATGAGCAGTTCTTC. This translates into CATSRTLVWRGADNEQFF.

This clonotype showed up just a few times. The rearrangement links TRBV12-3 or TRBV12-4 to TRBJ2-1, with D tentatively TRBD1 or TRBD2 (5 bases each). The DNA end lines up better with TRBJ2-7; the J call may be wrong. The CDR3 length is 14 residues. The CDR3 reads CASSLSRGVNEQYF. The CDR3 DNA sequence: TGTGCCAGCAGTTTGTCCCGAGGGGTCAACGAGCAGTACTTC.

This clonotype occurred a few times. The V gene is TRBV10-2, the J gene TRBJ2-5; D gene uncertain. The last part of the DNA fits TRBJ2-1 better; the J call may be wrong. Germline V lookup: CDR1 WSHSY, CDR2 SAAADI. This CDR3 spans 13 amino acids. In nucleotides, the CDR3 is TGCGCCAGCAGTCTCGGTCAGCAAAATGAGCAGTTCTTC. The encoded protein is CASSLGQQNEQFF.

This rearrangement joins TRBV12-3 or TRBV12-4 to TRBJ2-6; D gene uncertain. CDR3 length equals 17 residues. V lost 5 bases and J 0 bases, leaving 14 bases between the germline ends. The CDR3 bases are TGTGCCAGCAGTCCCAAATCCACGCTCTCTGGGGCCAACGTCCTGACTTTC. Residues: CASSPKSTLSGANVLTF.

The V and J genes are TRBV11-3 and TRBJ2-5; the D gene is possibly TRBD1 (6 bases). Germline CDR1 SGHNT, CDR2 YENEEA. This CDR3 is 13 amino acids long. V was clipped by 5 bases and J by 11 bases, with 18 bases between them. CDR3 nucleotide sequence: TGTGCCAGCAGCCTACAGGGTTCGAGGGAGCAGTACTTC. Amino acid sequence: CASSLQGSREQYF.

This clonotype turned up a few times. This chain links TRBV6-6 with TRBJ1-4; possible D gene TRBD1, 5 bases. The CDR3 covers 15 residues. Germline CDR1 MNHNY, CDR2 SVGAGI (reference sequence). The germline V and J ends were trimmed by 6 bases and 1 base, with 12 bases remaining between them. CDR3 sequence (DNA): TGTGCCAGCAGCCCTCGGGGGGGAACTAATGAAAAACTGTTTTTT. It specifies CASSPRGGTNEKLFF.

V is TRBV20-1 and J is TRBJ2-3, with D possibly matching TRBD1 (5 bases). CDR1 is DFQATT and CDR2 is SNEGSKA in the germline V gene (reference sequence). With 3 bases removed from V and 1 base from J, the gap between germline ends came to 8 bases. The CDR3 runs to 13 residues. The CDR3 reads CSAREQGTDTQYF. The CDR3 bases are TGCAGTGCTAGGGAACAGGGCACAGATACGCAGTATTTT.

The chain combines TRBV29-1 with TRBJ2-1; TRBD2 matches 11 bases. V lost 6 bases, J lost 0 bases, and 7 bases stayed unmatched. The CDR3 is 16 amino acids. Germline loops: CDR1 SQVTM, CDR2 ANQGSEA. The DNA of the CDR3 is TGCAGCGTCTCAATGGGACTAGCGGCCTCCTACAATGAGCAGTTCTTC. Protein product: CSVSMGLAASYNEQFF.

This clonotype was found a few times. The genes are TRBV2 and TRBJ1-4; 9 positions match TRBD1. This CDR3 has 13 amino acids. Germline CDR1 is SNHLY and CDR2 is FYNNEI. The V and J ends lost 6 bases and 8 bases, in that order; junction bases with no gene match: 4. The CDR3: CASRGQGSEKLFF. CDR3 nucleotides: TGTGCCAGCAGGGGACAGGGATCGGAAAAACTGTTTTTT.

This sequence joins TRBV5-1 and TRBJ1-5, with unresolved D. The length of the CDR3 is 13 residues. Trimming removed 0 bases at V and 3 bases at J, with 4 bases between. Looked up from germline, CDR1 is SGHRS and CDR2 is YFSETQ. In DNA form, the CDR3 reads TGCGCCAGCAGCTTGGGACTCAATCAGCCCCAGCATTTT. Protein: CASSLGLNQPQHF. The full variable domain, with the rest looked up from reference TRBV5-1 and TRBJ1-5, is KAGVTQTPRYLIKTRGQQVTLSCSPISGHRSVSWYQQTPGQGLQFLFEYFSETQRNKGNFPGRFSGRQFSNSRSEMNVSTLELGDSALYLCASSLGLNQPQHFGDGTRLSIL.

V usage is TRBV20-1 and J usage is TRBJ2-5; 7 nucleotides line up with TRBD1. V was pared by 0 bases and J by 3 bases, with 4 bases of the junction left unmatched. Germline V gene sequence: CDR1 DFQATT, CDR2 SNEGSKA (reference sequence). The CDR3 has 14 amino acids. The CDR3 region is CSARDIDREETQYF. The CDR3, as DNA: TGCAGTGCTAGAGATATCGACAGGGAAGAGACCCAGTACTTC.

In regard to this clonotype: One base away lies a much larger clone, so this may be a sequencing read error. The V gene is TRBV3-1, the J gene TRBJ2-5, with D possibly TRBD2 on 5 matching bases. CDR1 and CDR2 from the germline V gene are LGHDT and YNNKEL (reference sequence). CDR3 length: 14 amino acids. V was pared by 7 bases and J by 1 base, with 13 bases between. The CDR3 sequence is CASTLRTSQETQYF. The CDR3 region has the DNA TGTGCCAGCACCCTCCGGACTTCCCAAGAGACCCAGTACTTC.